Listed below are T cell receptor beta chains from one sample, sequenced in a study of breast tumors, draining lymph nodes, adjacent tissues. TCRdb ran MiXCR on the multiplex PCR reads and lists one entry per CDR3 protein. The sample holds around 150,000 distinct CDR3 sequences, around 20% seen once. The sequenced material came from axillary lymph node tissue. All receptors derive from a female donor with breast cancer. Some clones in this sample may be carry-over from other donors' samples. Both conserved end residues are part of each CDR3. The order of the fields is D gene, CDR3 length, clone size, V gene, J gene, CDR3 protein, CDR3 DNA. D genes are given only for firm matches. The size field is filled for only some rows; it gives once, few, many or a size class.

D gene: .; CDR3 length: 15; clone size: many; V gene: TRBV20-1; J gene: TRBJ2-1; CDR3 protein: CSATYGEPTYNEQFF; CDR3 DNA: TGCAGTGCTACCTATGGGGAACCGACCTACAATGAGCAGTTCTTC
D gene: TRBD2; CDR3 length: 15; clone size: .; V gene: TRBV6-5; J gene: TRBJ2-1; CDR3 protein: CASSYNGRADNEQFF; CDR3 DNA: TGTGCCAGCAGTTACAACGGGAGGGCCGACAATGAGCAGTTCTTC
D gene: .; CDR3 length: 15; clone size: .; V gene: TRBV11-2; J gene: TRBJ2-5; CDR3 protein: CASSLDAGVQETQHF; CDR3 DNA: TGTGCCAGCAGCTTAGACGCAGGAGTCCAAGAGACCCAGCACTTC
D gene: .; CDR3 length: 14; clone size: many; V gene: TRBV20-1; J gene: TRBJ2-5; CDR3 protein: CSARVEGGIETQYF; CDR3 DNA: TGCAGTGCTAGAGTTGAGGGGGGGATTGAGACCCAGTACTTC
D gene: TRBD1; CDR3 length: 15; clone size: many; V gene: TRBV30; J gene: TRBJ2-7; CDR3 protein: CAWSVLDRGLCEQYF; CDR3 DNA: TGTGCCTGGAGTGTGCTGGACAGGGGCCTCTGCGAGCAGTACTTC
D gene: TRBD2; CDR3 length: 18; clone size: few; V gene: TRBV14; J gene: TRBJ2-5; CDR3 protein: CASSQGLPGLAGGETQYF; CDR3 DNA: TGTGCCAGCAGCCAAGGGCTTCCGGGACTAGCGGGAGGAGAGACCCAGTACTTC
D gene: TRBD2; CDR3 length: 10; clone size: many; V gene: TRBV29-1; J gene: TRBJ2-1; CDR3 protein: CAGGHNEQFF; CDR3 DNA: TGTGCGGGGGGCCACAATGAGCAGTTCTTC
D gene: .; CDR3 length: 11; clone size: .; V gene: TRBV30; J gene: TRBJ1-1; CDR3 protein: CAWSVLQEAFF; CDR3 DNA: TGTGCCTGGAGTGTACTACAGGAAGCTTTCTTT
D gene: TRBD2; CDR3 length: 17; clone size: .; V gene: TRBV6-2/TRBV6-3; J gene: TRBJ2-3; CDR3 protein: CASSYSGLAASTDTQYF; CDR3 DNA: TGTGCCAGCAGTTACTCAGGACTAGCTGCTAGCACAGATACGCAGTATTTT
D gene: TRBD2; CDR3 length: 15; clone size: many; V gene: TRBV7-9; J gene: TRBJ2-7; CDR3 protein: CASSQSGRVTYEQYF; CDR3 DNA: TGTGCCAGCAGCCAAAGCGGGAGGGTCACCTACGAGCAGTACTTC
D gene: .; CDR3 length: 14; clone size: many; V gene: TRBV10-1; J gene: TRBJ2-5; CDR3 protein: CASSEGGVRETQYF; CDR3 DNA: TGCGCCAGCAGTGAGGGAGGGGTACGAGAGACCCAGTACTTC
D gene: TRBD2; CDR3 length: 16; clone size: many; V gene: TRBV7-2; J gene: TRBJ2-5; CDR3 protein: CASSLGLAGASETQYF; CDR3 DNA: TGTGCCAGCAGCTTAGGACTAGCGGGAGCTTCAGAGACCCAGTACTTC
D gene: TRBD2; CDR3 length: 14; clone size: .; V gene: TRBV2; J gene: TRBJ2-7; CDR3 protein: CASSMSREVGEQYF; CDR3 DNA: TGTGCCAGCAGTATGTCGCGGGAGGTAGGCGAGCAGTACTTC